The 18 T cell receptor beta chains presented below share a single source sample, sequenced in a study of blood T cell repertoires in COVID-19. Libraries were prepared by immunoSEQ multiplex PCR; TCRdb keeps only in-frame clonotypes and omits some of them. This table holds over 150,000 clones, roughly 80% found once. The sequenced sample was peripheral blood. The receptors were sampled from a woman aged 60-75 years with COVID-19, enrolled during active disease.

The chain employs TRBV24-1 and TRBJ2-3; tentatively, D is TRBD2 (5 bases). CDR3 size: 17 residues. CDR1 is KGHDR, CDR2 SFDVKD, per germline. V was pared by 3 bases and J by 0 bases, with 15 bases between. DNA of the CDR3: TGTGCCACCAGTGATCCTTCAGCGGACGCTAGCACAGATACGCAGTATTTT. Its protein product is CATSDPSADASTDTQYF.

This chain uses TRBV12-5 with TRBJ2-1; 8 positions match TRBD1. J gave up 1 base and V 5 bases, and 1 base lay outside the gene matches. From germline, CDR1 is LGHNT and CDR2 FRNRAP. The CDR3 covers 14 residues. The CDR3 region is CASGQGASYNEQFF. CDR3 sequence (DNA): TGTGCTAGTGGTCAGGGGGCGTCCTACAATGAGCAGTTCTTC.

This clone was seen a single time. J is TRBJ2-7 and V is TRBV3-1 (or the pseudogene TRBV3-2), with a possible D match to TRBD1 (6 bases). Germline V gene sequence: CDR1 LGHDT, CDR2 YNNKEL (reference sequence). The CDR3 sequence is 13 residues long. The V gene lost 3 bases and the J gene lost 4 bases, with 10 bases spanning the gap. In DNA form, the CDR3 reads TGTGCCAGCAGCCAGGGTAGGGGGTACGAGCAGTACGTC. Its protein product is CASSQGRGYEQYV.

CDR3 sequence reads: CASSVGPGQLYEQYF. The CDR3 bases are TGTGCCAGCAGCGTGGGTCCGGGACAACTCTACGAGCAGTACTTC. V gene TRBV5-4 combines with J gene TRBJ2-7, with D possibly matching TRBD1 (6 bases). Germline lookup yields CDR1 SGHNT and CDR2 YYREEE (reference sequence). Trimming removed 4 bases from V and 3 bases from J, with 17 bases in between. There are 15 residues in the CDR3.

The gene calls are TRBV11-2 and TRBJ1-3; D uncertain. CDR1 and CDR2 (germline): SGHAT, FQNNGV. CDR3 length: 16 amino acids. V was pared by 0 bases and J by 0 bases, with 9 bases between. CDR3 loop: CASSLDRHPSGNTIYF. The CDR3 nucleotides read TGTGCCAGCAGCTTAGACAGGCACCCCTCTGGAAACACCATATATTTT.

The chain couples TRBV18 to TRBJ2-7; a weak D match, TRBD1 (6 bases). The CDR3 totals 15 residues. V lost 2 bases and J lost 0, with 11 bases in between. Germline V CDR1 and CDR2: KGHSH, LQKENI. The CDR3 is CASSPNQGHSYEQYF. The CDR3 coding sequence is TGTGCCAGCTCACCAAACCAGGGACACTCCTACGAGCAGTACTTC.

The chain carries TRBV12-3 or TRBV12-4 and TRBJ1-1; maybe TRBD1 (5 bases). CDR3 length equals 12 residues. Between the trimmed V and J ends, which lost 5 bases and 5 bases, there was a span of 9 bases. The CDR3 is CASSPGLTEAFF. The DNA for the CDR3 is TGTGCCAGCAGTCCAGGGTTGACTGAAGCTTTCTTT.

The gene calls are TRBV29-1 and TRBJ1-2; the match to TRBD1 covers 12 bases. Germline loops: CDR1 SQVTM, CDR2 ANQGSEA. Losses at the gene ends were 7 bases for V and 3 bases for J; bases not matched to a gene: 12. The CDR3 extends over 16 amino acids. The CDR3 is CSAWDRGLTRDYGYTF. CDR3 sequence (DNA): TGCAGCGCTTGGGACAGGGGGCTCACTAGGGACTATGGCTACACCTTC.

The chain carries TRBV3-1 (or the pseudogene TRBV3-2) and TRBJ2-7, with 13 bases matching TRBD2. After removal of 4 bases from V and 5 bases from J, the junction contained 5 bases not matched to a gene. Germline assignment: CDR1 LGHDT and CDR2 YNNKEL (reference sequence). CDR3 length: 15 amino acids. CDR3 in amino acids: CASSLGLAGVDEQYF. Here the CDR3 DNA reads TGTGCCAGCAGCCTCGGACTAGCGGGAGTCGACGAGCAGTACTTC.

This clone was counted only a few times. V usage is TRBV11-1 and J usage is TRBJ2-3, with 7 bases lining up with TRBD2. The germline gives CDR1 SGHAT, CDR2 FQDESV (reference sequence). V lost 2 bases and J lost 5; bases outside the gene matches: 10. There are 16 residues in the CDR3. This CDR3 reads CASSLSTGGSGDTQYF. CDR3 sequence (DNA): TGTGCCAGCAGCTTATCAACGGGGGGATCCGGAGATACGCAGTATTTT.

This rearrangement joins TRBV6-5 to TRBJ1-2; 10 bases fit TRBD1. From germline, CDR1 is MNHEY and CDR2 SVGAGI. The junction had 8 bases not matched to a gene; V was cut back by 8 bases and J by 8 bases. There are 13 residues in the CDR3. The CDR3 region has the DNA TGTGCCAGCGGCGGACAGGGGGTCCTAGGCTACACCTTC. Encoded protein: CASGGQGVLGYTF.

CDR3 residues: CASSLQAWSNQPQHF. The CDR3 coding sequence is TGTGCCAGCAGCTTACAGGCCTGGAGCAATCAGCCCCAGCATTTT. The chain has TRBV5-6 and TRBJ1-5, with D possibly being TRBD1 (5 bases). Germline V CDR1 and CDR2: SGHDT, YYEEEE. Trimming removed 2 bases from V and 1 base from J, with 10 bases in between. CDR3 length: 15 residues.

The V gene is TRBV19, the J gene TRBJ2-7, with 13 bases aligning to TRBD2. With 5 bases clipped from V and 3 bases from J, the junction kept 7 bases outside the gene matches. This CDR3 has 16 residues. CDR1 and CDR2 (germline): LNHDA, SQIVND (reference sequence). CDR3 region: CASSSTSGRLGYEQYF. Here the CDR3 DNA reads TGTGCCAGTAGTTCGACTAGCGGGAGGCTCGGCTACGAGCAGTACTTC.

The rearrangement links TRBV10-3 to TRBJ1-1; TRBD1 might be the D (5 bases). In germline, CDR1 is ENHRY, CDR2 SYGVKD. V was shortened by 2 bases and J by 10 bases, with 14 bases between the two germline ends. The CDR3 consists of 13 residues. CDR3 bases: TGTGCCATCAGTGAGGACAGCCCGCTCGTAGCTTTCTTT. As protein: CAISEDSPLVAFF.

The rearrangement links TRBV27 to TRBJ1-1; the D gene is possibly TRBD1 (6 bases). The V and J ends lost 4 bases and 4 bases respectively, with 16 bases between them. Germline V gene lookup returns CDR1 MNHEY and CDR2 SMNVEV (reference sequence). The length of the CDR3 is 15 residues. The CDR3 is CASSSLFPGATEAFF. CDR3 DNA: TGTGCCAGCAGTTCCCTTTTCCCAGGGGCCACTGAAGCTTTCTTT.

The chain employs TRBV3-1 (or the pseudogene TRBV3-2) and TRBJ2-1, with TRBD2 identical over 8 bases. The CDR3 sequence is 17 residues long. With 2 bases clipped from V and 4 bases from J, the junction kept 10 bases outside the gene matches. Looked up from germline, CDR1 is LGHDT and CDR2 is YNNKEL (reference sequence). The CDR3 DNA is TGTGCCAGCAGCCAAAGCGGTAGCGGGGTCACTTACAATGAGCAGTTCTTC. This sequence encodes CASSQSGSGVTYNEQFF.

This clone has only a few counts. The chain is built from TRBV5-1 and TRBJ1-2; the D gene is possibly TRBD1 (5 bases). The CDR3 runs to 13 residues. Trimming removed 2 bases at V and 4 bases at J, with 9 bases between. Germline assignment: CDR1 SGHRS and CDR2 YFSETQ. The CDR3 loop reads CASSLTGAYGYTF. DNA of the CDR3: TGCGCCAGCAGCTTAACAGGAGCCTATGGCTACACCTTC.

This clone was recorded a few times. The chain couples TRBV7-3 to TRBJ1-3; D remains unclear. Germline loops: CDR1 SGHTA, CDR2 FQGTGA. This CDR3 has 15 amino acids. Trimming took off 5 bases at V and 0 bases at J, with 11 bases between the two ends. The DNA of the CDR3 is TGTGCCAGCAGCCCCTCACGGGACTCTGGAAACACCATATATTTT. Translation: CASSPSRDSGNTIYF.